This passage covers 32 T cell receptor beta chains from one sample sequenced in a study of blood T cell repertoires in COVID-19. Sequencing used immunoSEQ multiplex PCR; TCRdb keeps in-frame clones, though not all of them. The profile covers roughly 47,000 clones, with 80% to 90% appearing a single time and 25% to 40% taken by the ten largest. Sequencing was done on a sample of peripheral blood. All receptors derive from a woman older than 75 with COVID-19, enrolled during active disease.

This clone was detected only once. The chain recombines TRBV19 with TRBJ2-7; TRBD2 aligns across 7 bases. The CDR3 consists of 16 residues. Germline loops: CDR1 LNHDA, CDR2 SQIVND (reference sequence). V shed 1 base and J 0 bases; nucleotides not matched to a gene: 6. The chain's CDR3 is CASSIVGAGRSYEQYF. The CDR3 nucleotides read TGTGCCAGTAGTATAGTCGGAGCGGGACGCTCCTACGAGCAGTACTTC.

This clone appeared once. Likely a read error: the CDR3 ends without its conserved phenylalanine or tryptophan. Because the CDR3's place on the DNA is in doubt, the DNA is left out and the CDR3 is given as listed by TCRdb. The chain combines TRBV7-9 with TRBJ1-1. The CDR3 contains 11 residues when both ends are counted. Germline V gene sequence: CDR1 SEHNR, CDR2 FQNEAQ (reference sequence). This CDR3 is CASSLMENRTL.

This clone was recorded once. V is TRBV11-3 and J is TRBJ2-5; 8 bases map to TRBD1. V shed 3 bases and J 4 bases; nucleotides not matched to a gene: 1. CDR1 is SGHNT and CDR2 is YENEEA in the germline V gene. This CDR3 has 13 residues. CDR3 loop: CASSFDRGETQYF. The CDR3 region has the DNA TGTGCCAGCAGCTTCGACAGGGGAGAGACCCAGTACTTC.

The chain uses TRBV15 and TRBJ1-5; D is undetermined. The CDR3 runs to 13 residues. The germline V gene has CDR1 LNHNV and CDR2 YYDKDF (reference sequence). V was clipped by 1 base and J by 4 bases, with 5 bases between them. The CDR3 loop reads CATSRGQNQPQHF. The CDR3 DNA is TGTGCCACCAGCAGAGGACAAAATCAGCCCCAGCATTTT.

The J gene is TRBJ1-6, the V gene TRBV2; TRBD1 is a possible D gene (6 bases). The CDR3 has 15 amino acids. Per the germline V gene, CDR1 is SNHLY and CDR2 is FYNNEI. The V gene lost 6 bases and the J gene lost 3 bases, with 12 bases spanning the gap. This CDR3 is CASRAQTGYNSPLHF. CDR3 nucleotides: TGTGCCAGCAGAGCCCAGACAGGCTATAATTCACCCCTCCACTTT. Together with reference TRBV2 and TRBJ1-6, the CDR3 gives the full variable domain: EPEVTQTPSHQVTQMGQEVILRCVPISNHLYFYWYRQILGQKVEFLVSFYNNEISEKSEIFDDQFSVERPDGSNFTLKIRSTKLEDSAMYFCASRAQTGYNSPLHFGNGTRLTVT.

This clone was detected only a few times. V and J are TRBV7-3 and TRBJ1-1; D call uncertain. The germline gives CDR1 SGHTA, CDR2 FQGTGA. V was cut by 5 bases and J by 0 bases, with 7 bases left in between. The CDR3 has 13 residues. The CDR3 loop reads CASSSHMNTEAFF. The CDR3 region has the DNA TGTGCCAGCAGCAGTCACATGAACACTGAAGCTTTCTTT.

A single count supports this clone. The chain links TRBV15 to TRBJ1-5; TRBD1 agrees at 7 bases. Looked up from germline, CDR1 is LNHNV and CDR2 is YYDKDF (reference sequence). V shed 1 base, J shed 1 base, and the junction held 10 bases outside the gene matches. CDR3 length: 18 amino acids. The CDR3 loop is CATSRVLGSTGSNQPQHF. DNA of the CDR3: TGTGCCACCAGCAGAGTATTGGGATCGACAGGGAGCAATCAGCCCCAGCATTTT.

The J gene is TRBJ2-6, the V gene TRBV6-6, with 10 nucleotides matching TRBD2. The germline gives CDR1 MNHNY, CDR2 SVGAGI (reference sequence). The length of the CDR3 is 16 residues. The V segment lost 7 bases and the J segment 4 bases; nucleotides outside the gene matches: 7. CDR3 bases: TGTGCCAGCACCGGGACTAGCGCGGGAGGGGCCAACGTCCTGACTTTC. This sequence encodes CASTGTSAGGANVLTF.

The chain is built from TRBV7-3 and TRBJ2-3, with TRBD1 as a possible D gene (6 bases). V gave up 4 bases and J gave up 1 base, with 15 bases separating them. The CDR3 contains 16 residues. CDR1 is SGHTA and CDR2 is FQGTGA in the germline V gene. CDR3 protein: CASSSTGRSGTDTQYF. In nucleotides, the CDR3 is TGTGCCAGCAGCTCCACAGGGAGATCGGGCACAGATACGCAGTATTTT.

This clone was observed a few times. The chain recombines TRBV11-2 with TRBJ2-1; TRBD2 agrees at 14 bases. Germline V gene data show CDR1 as SGHAT and CDR2 as FQNNGV. The ends lost 4 bases at V and 4 bases at J; junction bases unmatched: 6. This CDR3 has 17 residues. The chain's CDR3 is CASSSGTSGSGYNEQFF. The CDR3 region has the DNA TGTGCCAGCAGCTCCGGGACTAGCGGGAGCGGGTACAATGAGCAGTTCTTC. Drawing the rest from reference TRBV11-2 and TRBJ2-1, the complete variable domain is EAGVAQSPRYKIIEKRQSVAFWCNPISGHATLYWYQQILGQGPKLLIQFQNNGVVDDSQLPKDRFSAERLKGVDSTLKIQPAKLEDSAVYLCASSSGTSGSGYNEQFFGPGTRLTVL.

This sequence joins TRBV27 and TRBJ1-5, with a possible D match to TRBD1 (6 bases). CDR1 and CDR2 from the germline V gene are MNHEY and SMNVEV (reference sequence). This CDR3 comprises 14 residues. Trimming shortened V by 6 bases and J by 0 bases, and 9 bases separated the two germline ends. The CDR3 sequence: CASSRTASNQPQHF. The CDR3, as DNA: TGTGCCAGCAGCCGGACAGCTAGCAATCAGCCCCAGCATTTT.

This chain joins TRBV18 and TRBJ2-3; 8 positions match TRBD1. The CDR3 runs to 14 residues. V lost 6 bases to trimming and J lost 0 bases; unmatched junction nucleotides: 2. From germline, CDR1 is KGHSH and CDR2 LQKENI. CDR3 in amino acids: CASSWTGSTDTQYF. The DNA for the CDR3 is TGTGCCAGCTCCTGGACAGGGAGCACAGATACGCAGTATTTT.

The chain links TRBV6-2 or TRBV6-3 to TRBJ2-3; TRBD1 might be the D (6 bases). This CDR3 is built from 18 residues. Germline CDR1 and CDR2: MNHEY and SVGEGT. V shed 0 bases and J shed 11 bases, with 27 bases lying between them. CDR3 in amino acids: CASSYSIVVGPSLRGQYF. CDR3 DNA: TGTGCCAGCAGTTACTCGATCGTAGTGGGGCCATCCCTCAGGGGGCAGTATTTT.

Only a few counts were recorded for this clone. The rearrangement uses TRBV15 and TRBJ2-5, with D maybe TRBD2 (7 bases). CDR3 length: 18 residues. Deletions cut 5 bases from V and 5 bases from J, with 27 bases between. CDR1 LNHNV and CDR2 YYDKDF come from the germline V gene (reference sequence). The DNA of the CDR3 is TGTGCCACCAGCGGATCGCACCTCACCGGGGGGAGGGGGGAGACCCAGTACTTC. It encodes CATSGSHLTGGRGETQYF.

This sequence joins TRBV5-6 and TRBJ1-2, with TRBD1 as a possible D gene (5 bases). The CDR3 has 12 amino acids. The germline V and J ends were trimmed by 0 bases and 8 bases, with 8 bases remaining between them. Germline lookup yields CDR1 SGHDT and CDR2 YYEEEE. CDR3 nucleotide sequence: TGTGCCAGCAGCTTGGAGGGGCTCGGCTACACCTTC. As protein: CASSLEGLGYTF.

The chain couples TRBV28 to TRBJ2-5, with D possibly being TRBD2 (6 bases). Per germline, CDR1 MDHEN and CDR2 SYDVKM. V was pared by 7 bases and J by 1 base, with 16 bases between. The CDR3 has 15 residues. CDR3 region: CASNLSGVGQETQYF. Here the CDR3 DNA reads TGTGCCAGCAACTTATCGGGGGTGGGCCAAGAGACCCAGTACTTC.

V usage is TRBV5-5 and J usage is TRBJ2-7; no reliable D call. V was clipped by 4 bases and J by 8 bases, with 16 bases between them. This CDR3 is built from 13 residues. Germline V CDR1 and CDR2: SGHKS, YYEKEE (reference sequence). The CDR3 DNA is TGTGCCAGCAGCAGTGAAGAGGCGGCCAAGCAGTACTTC. This sequence encodes CASSSEEAAKQYF.

The V call is TRBV5-6, the J call TRBJ2-1; 8 positions agree with TRBD2. Germline V gene lookup returns CDR1 SGHDT and CDR2 YYEEEE. This CDR3 region has 16 residues. V lost 2 bases to trimming and J lost 5 bases; unmatched junction nucleotides: 9. CDR3 residues: CASSFPSGGRHNEQFF. The CDR3 bases are TGTGCCAGCAGCTTCCCGAGCGGGGGTAGGCACAATGAGCAGTTCTTC.

The genes are TRBV5-4 and TRBJ1-1; 8 positions match TRBD1. Germline lookup yields CDR1 SGHNT and CDR2 YYREEE (reference sequence). After removal of 4 bases from V and 4 bases from J, the junction contained 6 bases not matched to a gene. The CDR3 sequence is 14 residues long. The CDR3 protein is CASSPGQDSTEAFF. The CDR3 nucleotides are TGTGCCAGCAGCCCGGGACAGGACTCCACTGAAGCTTTCTTT.

The chain recombines TRBV5-1 with TRBJ1-1; D is uncertain. V was trimmed by 0 bases and J by 1 base, leaving 13 bases between them. Germline values: CDR1 SGHRS, CDR2 YFSETQ. This CDR3 comprises 16 residues. CDR3 amino acids: CASSLALVGTNTEAFF. CDR3 bases: TGCGCCAGCAGCTTGGCCCTTGTGGGCACGAACACTGAAGCTTTCTTT.

About this clone: Other DNA sequences in this sample translate to the same CDR3. The chain's CDR3 is CASSHTLSNEQFF. DNA of the CDR3: TGTGCCAGCAGCCATACCCTTAGTAATGAGCAGTTCTTC. This chain joins TRBV7-9 and TRBJ2-1, with D uncertain. The CDR3 loop spans 13 amino acids. V shed 5 bases and J shed 7 bases, with 12 bases lying between them. Germline CDR1 and CDR2: SEHNR and FQNEAQ (reference sequence).

Details on this clone: At one end, the junction sequence differs from germline, possibly due to a read error. Other DNA sequences within the sample encode an identical CDR3. CDR3 protein: CASSRTSGVVGELFF. Written as DNA, the CDR3 is TGCGCCAGTTCGAGGACTAGCGGGGTTGTCGGGGAGCTGTTTTTT. The chain uses TRBV19 and TRBJ2-2; 12 positions match TRBD2. This CDR3 comprises 15 residues. Per germline, CDR1 LNHDA and CDR2 SQIVND (reference sequence).

The V gene is TRBV7-3, the J gene TRBJ2-3; D perhaps matches TRBD2 (5 bases). CDR3 length: 17 residues. The germline V and J ends were trimmed by 5 bases and 6 bases, with 24 bases remaining between them. Germline assignment: CDR1 SGHTA and CDR2 FQGTGA. CDR3: CASSLHAPTTGVDTQYF. The CDR3 nucleotides read TGTGCCAGCAGCCTCCACGCACCGACTACCGGGGTGGATACGCAGTATTTT. Full variable domain (missing parts from reference TRBV7-3 and TRBJ2-3): GAGVSQTPSNKVTEKGKYVELRCDPISGHTALYWYRQSLGQGPEFLIYFQGTGAADDSGLPNDRFFAVRPEGSVSTLKIQRTERGDSAVYLCASSLHAPTTGVDTQYFGPGTRLTVL.

The chain links TRBV7-9 to TRBJ2-7; the D gene is possibly TRBD1 (6 bases). V was clipped by 5 bases and J by 4 bases, with 18 bases between them. The CDR3 extends over 15 amino acids. Germline-derived CDR1 and CDR2 are SEHNR and FQNEAQ (reference sequence). CDR3 region: CASSHLREQGYEQYF. CDR3 nucleotides: TGTGCCAGCAGCCACCTGAGGGAGCAGGGGTACGAGCAGTACTTC.

The chain combines TRBV7-2 with TRBJ2-3; no firm D call. V lost 4 bases and J 2 bases, leaving 4 bases between the germline ends. Germline loops: CDR1 SGHTA, CDR2 FQGNSA. The CDR3 runs to 12 residues. CDR3 sequence (DNA): TGTGCCAGCAGCTCTTACACAGATACGCAGTATTTT. Protein: CASSSYTDTQYF.

This clone was recorded a few times. The genes are TRBV19 and TRBJ1-2; D perhaps matches TRBD1 (6 bases). Per the germline V gene, CDR1 is LNHDA and CDR2 is SQIVND (reference sequence). CDR3 length: 14 residues. Trimming shortened V by 4 bases and J by 2 bases, and 11 bases separated the two germline ends. CDR3 coding DNA: TGTGCCAGTAGTAACAGGGTCAGGAACTATGGCTACACCTTC. Protein: CASSNRVRNYGYTF.

The genes are TRBV7-2 and TRBJ2-1; D gene ambiguous. V lost 6 bases and J lost 0, with 12 bases in between. Germline V gene data show CDR1 as SGHTA and CDR2 as FQGNSA. The CDR3 spans 15 residues. CDR3 nucleotide sequence: TGTGCCAGCAGTATGAAGATGAGCTCCTACAATGAGCAGTTCTTC. This translates into CASSMKMSSYNEQFF.

This clone has only one observation. The chain has TRBV11-1 and TRBJ1-1; D is perhaps TRBD1 (5 bases). Between the trimmed V and J ends, which lost 4 bases and 6 bases, there was a span of 15 bases. The CDR3 contains 14 residues. The germline CDR1 and CDR2 sequences are SGHAT and FQDESV (reference sequence). CDR3 nucleotide sequence: TGTGCCAGCAGCTCCCCGAGGGACTTAGCTGAAGCTTTCTTT. Amino acid sequence: CASSSPRDLAEAFF.

The gene calls are TRBV7-9 and TRBJ1-1; unclear D gene. Germline-derived CDR1 and CDR2 are SEHNR and FQNEAQ (reference sequence). V was cut by 5 bases and J by 4 bases, with 17 bases left in between. The length of the CDR3 is 15 residues. CDR3 sequence reads: CASSPQRIGSTEAFF. The DNA for the CDR3 is TGTGCCAGCAGCCCCCAGAGGATAGGTAGCACTGAAGCTTTCTTT.

This clone was detected once. The chain joins TRBV7-2 to TRBJ1-6; TRBD1 agrees at 7 bases. The CDR3 runs to 13 residues. In germline, CDR1 is SGHTA, CDR2 FQGNSA. The ends lost 5 bases at V and 9 bases at J; junction bases unmatched: 4. CDR3 amino acids: CASSQDRVSPLHF. Here the CDR3 DNA reads TGTGCCAGCAGCCAAGACAGGGTTTCACCCCTCCACTTT.

This chain uses TRBV29-1 with TRBJ2-7, with TRBD1 matching 11 bases. The trim removed 5 bases at V and 7 bases at J, leaving 7 bases unmatched. CDR3 length equals 13 residues. In germline, CDR1 is SQVTM, CDR2 ANQGSEA. The CDR3 nucleotides read TGCAGCGTTCCCGGGACAGGGGGTCTAGAGCAGTACTTC. Translation gives CSVPGTGGLEQYF.

V gene TRBV11-1 combines with J gene TRBJ2-7; D is unclear. This CDR3 is built from 15 residues. Germline assignment: CDR1 SGHAT and CDR2 FQDESV (reference sequence). Trimming removed 1 base from V and 6 bases from J, with 16 bases in between. CDR3 in DNA: TGTGCCAGCAGCTTAGAGGATCGTGCCACAGCCGAGCAGTACTTC. Encoded protein: CASSLEDRATAEQYF.